Ten or more counts support the clone carrying this TCR beta chain. Construction of the TCRbeta library involved unique molecular identifiers. TCRdb redid the calling of the PCR reads with MiXCR, one entry per CDR3 protein. The table shows around 250,000 distinct CDR3 sequences, with 9.9% occurring only once. The sample originates from a study of T-cell reconstitution after alpha-beta-depleted transplantation in children. This CDR3 spans 13 amino acids. The V end was cut by 2 bases, the J end by 4 bases, with 8 bases between. In germline, CDR1 is LGHDT, CDR2 YNNKEL (reference sequence). This TCR was sampled from a human donor who donated a stem cell graft to a child with SCID. This specimen was PBMCs from the stem cell graft donor, taken from the stem cell graft. The chain recombines TRBV3-1 with TRBJ1-1; D perhaps matches TRBD1 (5 bases). The CDR3 spells CASSQTGLTEAFF. CDR3 coding DNA: TGTGCCAGCAGCCAAACAGGACTCACTGAAGCTTTCTTT.